This T cell receptor (beta chain) came from a study of regulatory T cells in long-lasting Graves disease. Study observations and caveats: There was favoring of TRBV28, TRBJ1-2 and TRBJ2-5 in persistent disease.

Arm-PCR of CDR3 regions with iRepertoire HTBI primers generated TCR beta libraries. TCRdb fed the multiplex PCR reads into MiXCR, producing one record per CDR3 protein. Of roughly 500,000 distinct CDR3 sequences listed, more than 10% are singletons. CDR3 size: 15 residues. Germline V gene lookup returns CDR1 MNHEY and CDR2 SVGEGT. With V trimmed by 6 bases and J by 8 bases, 11 bases remained unmatched. Noted time point: newly diagnosed GD, antithyroid drugs for less than 3 months. PBMC RNA served as the TCR library source. A peripheral blood sample, nine milliliters in volume, was drawn into EDTA tubes. Note on this clonotype: No antigen is known for it.

This sample also belongs to another study, concerning T cells in Graves' hyperthyroidism and ophthalmopathy.

The receptor was isolated from a woman under 40 with Graves disease. V gene TRBV6-2 or TRBV6-3 combines with J gene TRBJ2-2; TRBD1 matches at 8 bases. The sequenced sample was peripheral blood mononuclear cells (PBMCs), obtained at new diagnosis, from a patient treated with antithyroid drugs. Written as DNA, the CDR3 is TGTGCCAGCAGGCCTCACGGGACAGGCTTTGGGGAGCTGTTTTTT. Translated: CASRPHGTGFGELFF.